The 16 T cell receptor beta chains below were found in one sample sequenced in a study of T-cell memory formation after mild COVID-19. TCRdb fed the 5' RACE reads into MiXCR, producing one record per CDR3 protein. The data show around 200,000 distinct CDR3 sequences, 8% to 11% seen once. Sequenced material: PBMCs or a T cell subset sorted from them (not recorded which). Receptor source: a man aged 18 to 30 who had mild COVID-19 (a few samples of this study predate the infection). Cell type and time point are not known.

This rearrangement joins TRBV7-6 to TRBJ2-7; 9 bases agree with TRBD1. Germline-derived CDR1 and CDR2 are SGHVS and FNYEAQ. The CDR3 runs to 15 residues. V shed 3 bases, J shed 5 bases, and the junction held 8 bases outside the gene matches. CDR3 residues: CASSLTDRGFNEQYF. CDR3 nucleotide sequence: TGTGCCAGCAGCTTGACGGACAGGGGTTTTAACGAGCAGTACTTC. The whole variable domain, filled in from reference TRBV7-6 and TRBJ2-7, reads GAGVSQSPRYKVTKRGQDVALRCDPISGHVSLYWYRQALGQGPEFLTYFNYEAQQDKSGLPNDRFSAERPEGSISTLTIQRTEQRDSAMYRCASSLTDRGFNEQYFGPGTRLTVT.

Many counts were recorded for this clonotype. The chain joins TRBV15 to TRBJ2-5, with TRBD2 matching over 9 bases. This CDR3 contains 17 residues. After removal of 4 bases from V and 5 bases from J, the junction contained 14 bases not matched to a gene. Germline values: CDR1 LNHNV, CDR2 YYDKDF (reference sequence). This CDR3 is CATSTAPPGLAYETQYF. The CDR3, as DNA: TGTGCCACCAGCACCGCTCCTCCGGGACTAGCCTACGAGACCCAGTACTTC.

The chain couples TRBV5-1 to TRBJ1-5; TRBD1 matches 8 bases. In germline, CDR1 is SGHRS, CDR2 YFSETQ. The CDR3 runs to 15 residues. The V gene end was trimmed by 4 bases and the J gene end by 2 bases; junction bases not matched to a gene: 5. The chain's CDR3 is CASSPTGGGNQPQHF. CDR3 bases: TGCGCCAGCAGCCCCACAGGGGGTGGCAATCAGCCCCAGCATTTT.

There are a few counts of this clonotype. V is TRBV11-2 and J is TRBJ1-5; tentatively, D is TRBD1 (5 bases). This CDR3 contains 15 residues. The V end lost 3 bases, the J end lost 0 bases, and 9 bases lay between the germline ends. Germline loops: CDR1 SGHAT, CDR2 FQNNGV. The CDR3 here is CASSLQGNSNQPQHF. The CDR3 nucleotides are TGTGCCAGCAGCTTGCAGGGTAATAGCAATCAGCCCCAGCATTTT. The full variable domain, its missing parts supplied by reference TRBV11-2 and TRBJ1-5, is EAGVAQSPRYKIIEKRQSVAFWCNPISGHATLYWYQQILGQGPKLLIQFQNNGVVDDSQLPKDRFSAERLKGVDSTLKIQPAKLEDSAVYLCASSLQGNSNQPQHFGDGTRLSIL.

This clonotype was counted between two and nine times. The chain combines TRBV20-1 with TRBJ1-6; TRBD1 matches 7 bases. The CDR3 consists of 13 residues. J lost 6 bases, V lost 3 bases, and 2 bases had no gene match. The germline V gene encodes CDR1 DFQATT and CDR2 SNEGSKA (reference sequence). The CDR3 nucleotides read TGCAGTGCTAGTGGGGACAGTAATTCACCCCTCCACTTT. Amino acids: CSASGDSNSPLHF.

This clonotype was counted between two and nine times. V usage is TRBV19 and J usage is TRBJ2-2, with 7 bases matching TRBD1. Germline-derived CDR1 and CDR2 are LNHDA and SQIVND (reference sequence). Trimming took 7 bases from V and 3 from J; bases not matched to a gene: 11. CDR3 length: 16 amino acids. The CDR3 reads CASTSYGDRHTGELFF. The CDR3 bases are TGTGCCAGTACCTCCTACGGGGACAGACACACCGGGGAGCTGTTTTTT. Looking up the rest from reference TRBV19 and TRBJ2-2 gives the full variable domain: DGGITQSPKYLFRKEGQNVTLSCEQNLNHDAMYWYRQDPGQGLRLIYYSQIVNDFQKGDIAEGYSVSREKKESFPLTVTSAQKNPTAFYLCASTSYGDRHTGELFFGEGSRLTVL.

This clonotype was picked up many times. This chain connects TRBV3-1 to TRBJ2-2; maybe TRBD2 (6 bases). V shed 1 base and J shed 6 bases, with 6 bases lying between them. This CDR3 is built from 13 residues. CDR1 is LGHDT and CDR2 is YNNKEL in the germline V gene (reference sequence). CDR3 nucleotides: TGTGCCAGCAGCCAAGGGGAGGCCGGGGAGCTGTTTTTT. It yields the protein CASSQGEAGELFF.

This clonotype has more than one count but fewer than ten. At one end the junction does not follow the germline gene, possibly because of a read error. CDR3 nucleotide sequence: TGTGCTAGCAGCTTAGGTCGAAACCGGGAGGGGGAGACCCAGTACTTC. Translating it yields CASSLGRNREGETQYF. The rearrangement uses TRBV7-7 and TRBJ2-5; 8 bases are a match to TRBD2. The CDR3 sequence is 16 residues long. Germline CDR1 is SSHAT and CDR2 is FNYEAQ (reference sequence).

This clonotype came up a few times. This sequence joins TRBV29-1 and TRBJ1-5; D gene unclear. CDR1 and CDR2 (germline): SQVTM, ANQGSEA. The germline V and J ends were trimmed by 4 bases and 5 bases, with 12 bases remaining between them. The CDR3 covers 13 residues. CDR3: CSVAAEGYQPQHF. The CDR3 nucleotides are TGCAGCGTTGCGGCCGAGGGTTATCAGCCCCAGCATTTT.

This clonotype was counted ten times or more. The J gene is TRBJ1-3, the V gene TRBV5-1; D ambiguous. Trimming removed 1 base from V and 4 bases from J, with 12 bases in between. The germline CDR1 and CDR2 sequences are SGHRS and YFSETQ. The length of the CDR3 is 15 residues. The CDR3 nucleotides read TGCGCCAGCAGCTTGCGTTCTTTGTCCGGAAACACCATATATTTT. It translates to CASSLRSLSGNTIYF.

The V call is TRBV5-1, the J call TRBJ1-2; a weak D match, TRBD1 (5 bases). The germline V gene encodes CDR1 SGHRS and CDR2 YFSETQ. The CDR3 spans 13 residues. V shed 4 bases and J shed 2 bases, with 9 bases lying between them. In DNA, the CDR3 is TGCGCCAGCAGCATCAGGGAGAACTATGGCTACACCTTC. This sequence encodes CASSIRENYGYTF.

The rearrangement links TRBV7-3 to TRBJ2-3; D call uncertain. CDR3 size: 13 residues. The germline V gene has CDR1 SGHTA and CDR2 FQGTGA. Trimming took off 3 bases at V and 6 bases at J, with 10 bases between the two ends. CDR3 protein: CASSFSTLDTQYF. The CDR3 nucleotides read TGTGCCAGCAGCTTCAGTACGTTGGATACGCAGTATTTT.

The chain carries TRBV20-1 and TRBJ1-6, with D possibly TRBD1 on 6 matching bases. Germline assignment: CDR1 DFQATT and CDR2 SNEGSKA (reference sequence). The CDR3 has 16 residues. The V and J ends lost 5 bases and 0 bases respectively, with 14 bases between them. CDR3 protein: CSAFGTPDSYNSPLHF. DNA for the CDR3: TGCAGTGCTTTCGGGACACCGGACTCCTATAATTCACCCCTCCACTTT.

The table lists this clonotype with a few counts. The rearrangement links TRBV20-1 to TRBJ1-1; D possibly corresponds to TRBD1 (6 bases). This CDR3 region has 13 residues. Between the trimmed V and J ends, which lost 3 bases and 1 base, there was a span of 9 bases. Germline V lookup: CDR1 DFQATT, CDR2 SNEGSKA (reference sequence). This CDR3 is CSASPTGNTEAFF. CDR3 in DNA: TGCAGTGCTAGTCCGACAGGGAACACTGAAGCTTTCTTT.

This clonotype was detected only a few times. The chain recombines TRBV11-3 with TRBJ2-3, with unresolved D. V lost 4 bases and J lost 4, with 9 bases in between. The CDR3 is 13 amino acids. Germline CDR1 and CDR2: SGHNT and YENEEA. CDR3 in amino acids: CASSSTFADTQYF. The CDR3 nucleotides read TGTGCCAGCAGCTCGACCTTCGCAGATACGCAGTATTTT. Complete variable domain (other parts from reference TRBV11-3 and TRBJ2-3): EAGVVQSPRYKIIEKKQPVAFWCNPISGHNTLYWYLQNLGQGPELLIRYENEEAVDDSQLPKDRFSAERLKGVDSTLKIQPAELGDSAVYLCASSSTFADTQYFGPGTRLTVL.

CDR3 coding DNA: TGTGCCAGCAGCTCTACCGGAGGCGGAAACACCATATATTTT. Protein product: CASSSTGGGNTIYF. V gene TRBV7-6 combines with J gene TRBJ1-3; D unresolved. V lost 4 bases and J 4 bases, leaving 11 bases between the germline ends. CDR1 is SGHVS, CDR2 FNYEAQ, per germline. The CDR3 has 14 residues.